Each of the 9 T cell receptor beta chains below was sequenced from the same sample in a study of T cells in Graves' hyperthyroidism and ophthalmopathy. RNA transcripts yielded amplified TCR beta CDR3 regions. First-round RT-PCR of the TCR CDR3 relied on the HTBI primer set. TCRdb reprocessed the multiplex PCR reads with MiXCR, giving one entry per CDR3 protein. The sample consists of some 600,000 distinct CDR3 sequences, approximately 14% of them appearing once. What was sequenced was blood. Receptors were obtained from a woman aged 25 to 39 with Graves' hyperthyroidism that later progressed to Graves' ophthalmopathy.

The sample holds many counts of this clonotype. The CDR3 sequence is CASSYLARETQYF. The CDR3 nucleotides read TGTGCCAGCAGTTACCTTGCTAGGGAGACCCAGTACTTC. The chain combines TRBV6-6 with TRBJ2-5; no reliable D call. Trimming took off 2 bases at V and 5 bases at J, with 9 bases between the two ends. The germline V gene encodes CDR1 MNHNY and CDR2 SVGAGI (reference sequence). The CDR3 is 13 amino acids.

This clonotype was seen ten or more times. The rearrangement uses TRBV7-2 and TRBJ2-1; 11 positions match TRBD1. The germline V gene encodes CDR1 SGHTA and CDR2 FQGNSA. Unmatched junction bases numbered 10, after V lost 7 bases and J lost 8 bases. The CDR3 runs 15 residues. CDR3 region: CASIPGGTGGDEQFF. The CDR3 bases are TGTGCCAGCATCCCGGGAGGGACAGGGGGGGATGAGCAGTTCTTC.

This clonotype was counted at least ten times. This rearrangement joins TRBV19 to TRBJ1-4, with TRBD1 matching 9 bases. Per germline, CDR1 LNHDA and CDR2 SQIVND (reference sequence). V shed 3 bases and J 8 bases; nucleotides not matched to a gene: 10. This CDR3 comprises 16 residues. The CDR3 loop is CASSITPGQGVEKLFF. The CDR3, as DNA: TGTGCCAGTAGTATCACACCGGGACAGGGAGTCGAAAAACTGTTTTTT.

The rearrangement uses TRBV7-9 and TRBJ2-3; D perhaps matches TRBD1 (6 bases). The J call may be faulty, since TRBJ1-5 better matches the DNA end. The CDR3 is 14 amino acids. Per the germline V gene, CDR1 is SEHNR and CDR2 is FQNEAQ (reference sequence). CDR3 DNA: TGTGCCAGCAGCTTTGGGGGGGGCACAGATACGCAGCATTTT. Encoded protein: CASSFGGGTDTQHF.

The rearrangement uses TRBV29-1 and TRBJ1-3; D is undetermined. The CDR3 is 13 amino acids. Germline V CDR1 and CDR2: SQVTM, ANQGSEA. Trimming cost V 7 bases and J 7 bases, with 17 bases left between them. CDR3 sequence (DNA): TGCAGCGCCGCGCCGACTTACGGGAACACCATATATTTT. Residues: CSAAPTYGNTIYF.

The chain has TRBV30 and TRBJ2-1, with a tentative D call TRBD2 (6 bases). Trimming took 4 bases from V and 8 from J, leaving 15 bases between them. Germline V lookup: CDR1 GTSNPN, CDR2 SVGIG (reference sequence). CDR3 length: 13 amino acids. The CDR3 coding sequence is TGTGCCTGGACGGGGACTGCGTGGGATGAGCAGTTCTTC. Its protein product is CAWTGTAWDEQFF. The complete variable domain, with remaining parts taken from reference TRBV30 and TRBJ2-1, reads SQTIHQWPATLVQPVGSPLSLECTVEGTSNPNLYWYRQAAGRGLQLLFYSVGIGQISSEVPQNLSASRPQDRQFILSSKKLLLSDSGFYLCAWTGTAWDEQFFGPGTRLTVL.

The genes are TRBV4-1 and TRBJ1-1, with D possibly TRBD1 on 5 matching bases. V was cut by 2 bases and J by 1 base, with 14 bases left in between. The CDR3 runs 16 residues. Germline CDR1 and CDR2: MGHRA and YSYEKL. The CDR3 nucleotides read TGCGCCAGCAGCCAACACCAGGGACCGCAGAACACTGAAGCTTTCTTT. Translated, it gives CASSQHQGPQNTEAFF.

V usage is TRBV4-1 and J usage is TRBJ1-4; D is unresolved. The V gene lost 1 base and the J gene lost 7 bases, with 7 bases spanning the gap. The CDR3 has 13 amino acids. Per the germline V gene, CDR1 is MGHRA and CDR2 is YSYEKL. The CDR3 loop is CASSQVFGEKLFF. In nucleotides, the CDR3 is TGCGCCAGCAGCCAAGTTTTCGGTGAAAAACTGTTTTTT.

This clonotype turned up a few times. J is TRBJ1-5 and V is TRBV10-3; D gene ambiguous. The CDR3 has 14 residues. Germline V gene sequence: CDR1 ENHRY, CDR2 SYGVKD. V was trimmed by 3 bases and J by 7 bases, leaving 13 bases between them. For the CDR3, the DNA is TGTGCCATCAGTGAATTGGATTCCGGGCAGCCCCAGCATTTT. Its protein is CAISELDSGQPQHF.